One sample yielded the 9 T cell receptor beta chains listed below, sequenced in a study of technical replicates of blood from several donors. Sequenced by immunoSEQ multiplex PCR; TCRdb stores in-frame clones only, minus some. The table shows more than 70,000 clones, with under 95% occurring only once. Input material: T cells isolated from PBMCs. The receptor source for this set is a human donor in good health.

In nucleotides, the CDR3 is TGTGCCAGCAGTTTGGATCCCGGGACAGATACGCAGTATTTT. Its translation is CASSLDPGTDTQYF. The chain employs TRBV28 and TRBJ2-3, with unresolved D. Germline V gene lookup returns CDR1 MDHEN and CDR2 SYDVKM. CDR3 length: 14 amino acids. V was cut by 3 bases and J by 3 bases, with 10 bases left in between.

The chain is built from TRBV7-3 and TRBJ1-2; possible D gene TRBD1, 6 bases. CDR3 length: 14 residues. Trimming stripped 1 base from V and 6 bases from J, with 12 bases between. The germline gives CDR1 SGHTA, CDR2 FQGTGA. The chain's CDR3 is CASSLMGGLDGYTF. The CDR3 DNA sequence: TGTGCCAGCAGCTTAATGGGGGGGCTGGATGGCTACACCTTC.

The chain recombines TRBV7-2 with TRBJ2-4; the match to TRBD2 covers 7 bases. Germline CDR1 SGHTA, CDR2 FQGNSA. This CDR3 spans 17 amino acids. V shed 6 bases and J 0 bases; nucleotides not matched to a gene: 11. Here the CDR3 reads CASSYGIAGKAKNIQYF. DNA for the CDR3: TGTGCCAGCAGTTACGGAATAGCGGGTAAAGCCAAAAACATTCAGTACTTC.

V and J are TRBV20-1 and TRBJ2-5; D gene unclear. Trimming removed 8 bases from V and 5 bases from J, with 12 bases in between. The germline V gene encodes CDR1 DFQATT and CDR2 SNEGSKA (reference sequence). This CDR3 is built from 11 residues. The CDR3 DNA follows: TGCAGTTTGACAAGAAAGGAGACCCAGTACTTC. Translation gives CSLTRKETQYF.

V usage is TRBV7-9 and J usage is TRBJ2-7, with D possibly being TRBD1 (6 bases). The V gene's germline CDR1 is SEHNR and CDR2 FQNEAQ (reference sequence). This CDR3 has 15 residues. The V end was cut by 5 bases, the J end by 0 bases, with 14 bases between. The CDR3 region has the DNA TGTGCCAGCAGCGCCGGTGGGGGCAGCTCCTACGAGCAGTACTTC. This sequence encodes CASSAGGGSSYEQYF. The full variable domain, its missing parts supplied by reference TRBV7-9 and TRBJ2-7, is DTGVSQNPRHKITKRGQNVTFRCDPISEHNRLYWYRQTLGQGPEFLTYFQNEAQLEKSRLLSDRFSAERPKGSFSTLEIQRTEQGDSAMYLCASSAGGGSSYEQYFGPGTRLTVT.

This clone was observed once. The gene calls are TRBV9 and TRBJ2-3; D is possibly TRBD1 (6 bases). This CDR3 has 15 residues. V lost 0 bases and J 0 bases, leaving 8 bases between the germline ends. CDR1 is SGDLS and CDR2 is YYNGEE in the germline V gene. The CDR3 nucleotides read TGTGCCAGCAGCGTAGCGGGACATAGCACAGATACGCAGTATTTT. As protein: CASSVAGHSTDTQYF.

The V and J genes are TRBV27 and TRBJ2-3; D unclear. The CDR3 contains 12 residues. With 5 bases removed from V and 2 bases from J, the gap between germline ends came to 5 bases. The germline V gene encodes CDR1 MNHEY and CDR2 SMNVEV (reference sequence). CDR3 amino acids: CASSHNTDTQYF. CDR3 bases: TGTGCCAGCAGTCACAACACAGATACGCAGTATTTT.

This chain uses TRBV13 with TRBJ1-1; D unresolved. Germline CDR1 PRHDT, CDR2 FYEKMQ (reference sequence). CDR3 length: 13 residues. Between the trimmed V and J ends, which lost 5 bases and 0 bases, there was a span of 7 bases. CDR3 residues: CASSQGVNTEAFF. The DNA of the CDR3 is TGTGCCAGCAGCCAAGGAGTGAACACTGAAGCTTTCTTT.

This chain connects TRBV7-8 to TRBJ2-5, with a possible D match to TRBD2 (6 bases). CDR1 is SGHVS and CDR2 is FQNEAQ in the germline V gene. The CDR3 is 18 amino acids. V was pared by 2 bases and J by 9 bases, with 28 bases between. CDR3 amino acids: CASSLRGGGETFGRSQYF. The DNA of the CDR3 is TGTGCCAGCAGCTTAAGAGGCGGCGGGGAAACCTTCGGGCGGTCCCAGTACTTC.